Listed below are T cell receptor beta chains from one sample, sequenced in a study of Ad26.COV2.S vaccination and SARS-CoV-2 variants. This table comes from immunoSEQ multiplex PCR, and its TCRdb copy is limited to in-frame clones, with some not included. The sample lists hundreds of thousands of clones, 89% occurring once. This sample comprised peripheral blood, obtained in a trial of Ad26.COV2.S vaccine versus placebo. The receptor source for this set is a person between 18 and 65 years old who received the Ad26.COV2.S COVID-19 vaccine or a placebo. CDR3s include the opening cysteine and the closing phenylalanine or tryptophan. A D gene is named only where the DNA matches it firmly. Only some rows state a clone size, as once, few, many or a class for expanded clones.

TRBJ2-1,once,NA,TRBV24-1,TGTGCCACCAGTGATCCAGGGCTGGTTCGTGGAGCCTACAATGAGCAGTTCTTC,CATSDPGLVRGAYNEQFF
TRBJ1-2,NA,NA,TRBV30,TGTGCCTGGAGTGTACCGTTGGGTTCCTATGGCTACACCTTC,CAWSVPLGSYGYTF
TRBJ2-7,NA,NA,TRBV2,TGTGCCAGCAGTGCGGTTACGAGCTCCTACGAGCAGTACTTC,CASSAVTSSYEQYF
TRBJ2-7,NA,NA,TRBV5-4,TGTGCCAGCAGCCCCGGGACCCTCTTGGGGGAGCAGTACTTC,CASSPGTLLGEQYF
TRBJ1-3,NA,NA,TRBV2,TGTGCCAGCAGTGATCGAGGTCCAGGCATATATTTT,CASSDRGPGIYF
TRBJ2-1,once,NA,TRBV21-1,TGTGCCAGCAGCAAACGCCGGGGGGGTAACTCCTACAATGAGCAGTTCTTC,CASSKRRGGNSYNEQFF
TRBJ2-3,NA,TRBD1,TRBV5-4,TGTGCCAGCTTCCGTCCGGGACAGGGCACAGATACGCAGTATTTT,CASFRPGQGTDTQYF
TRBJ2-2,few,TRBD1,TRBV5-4,TGTGCCAGCAGCCACGACAGGGATTACACCGGGGAGCTGTTTTTT,CASSHDRDYTGELFF
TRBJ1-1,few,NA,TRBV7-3,TGTGCCAGCAGCTTACAGGAGAACACTGAAGCTTTCTTT,CASSLQENTEAFF
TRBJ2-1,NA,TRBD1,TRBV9,TGTGCCGGAGCGACAGGGGCGAGCTCCTACAATGAGCAGTTCTTC,CAGATGASSYNEQFF
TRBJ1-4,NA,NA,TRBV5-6,TGTGCCAGCAGCCCGGGAGAAACAAGAGGAAAACTGTTTTTT,CASSPGETRGKLFF
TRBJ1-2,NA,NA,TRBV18,TGTGCCAGCTCACCACCGCCAAGGTCGAGCTATGGCTACACCTTC,CASSPPPRSSYGYTF
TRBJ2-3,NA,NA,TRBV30,TGTGCCAGGTCCGGGACTGGCGGGGTTACAGATACGCAGTATTTT,CARSGTGGVTDTQYF
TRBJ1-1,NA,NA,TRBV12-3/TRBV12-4,TGTGCCAGCACCCCAGCCCCAATGACTGAAGCTTTCTTT,CASTPAPMTEAFF
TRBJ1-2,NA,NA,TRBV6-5,TGTGCCAGCAGACCACAGGGTAGTAGTGGTGGCTACACCTTC,CASRPQGSSGGYTF
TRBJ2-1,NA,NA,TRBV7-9,TGTGCCAGCAGCCCCAACGGTGTGCTGGAGTTCTTC,CASSPNGVLEFF
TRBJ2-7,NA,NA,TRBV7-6,TGTGCCAGCAGCTTGTCTTCAGGGGGGGCCTACGAGCAGTACTTC,CASSLSSGGAYEQYF
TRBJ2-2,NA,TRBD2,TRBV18,TGTGCCAGCTCACCAGATAGCGGGAGAGCCGGGGAGCTGTTTTTT,CASSPDSGRAGELFF
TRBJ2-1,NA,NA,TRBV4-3,TGCGCCAGCAGCCTGGGGGGAAGTCAATTCTTC,CASSLGGSQFF
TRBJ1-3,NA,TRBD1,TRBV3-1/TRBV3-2,TGTGCCAGCAGCCGGGGGGGGACAGCCTACTCTGGAAACACCATATATTTT,CASSRGGTAYSGNTIYF
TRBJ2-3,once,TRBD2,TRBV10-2,TGCGCGACCGGGGAGGGGACAGATACGCAGTATTTT,CATGEGTDTQYF
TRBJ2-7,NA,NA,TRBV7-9,TGTGCCAGCAGCTTAGGGGTAGACTACGAGCAGTACTTC,CASSLGVDYEQYF
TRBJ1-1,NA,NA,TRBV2,TGTGCCAGCAACGGGGCGGTGGGCACTGAAGCTTTCTTT,CASNGAVGTEAFF
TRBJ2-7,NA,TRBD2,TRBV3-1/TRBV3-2,TGTGCCAGCAGTCGGACTAGCGGACTCTACGAGCAGTACTTC,CASSRTSGLYEQYF
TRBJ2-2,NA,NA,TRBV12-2,TGTGCAAGTCGCTCCGGGACTAGCGGGTACCACGGGGAGCTGTTTTTT,CASRSGTSGYHGELFF
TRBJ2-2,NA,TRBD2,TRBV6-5,TGTGCCAGCAGACTAGCGGGAGGCCACACCGGGGAGCTGTTTTTT,CASRLAGGHTGELFF
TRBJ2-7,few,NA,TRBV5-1,TGCGCCAGCAGCTTAGGACAGAGGAGCTCCTACGAGCAGTACTTC,CASSLGQRSSYEQYF
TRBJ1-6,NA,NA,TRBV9,TGTGCCAGCGGGGCGGACGACGGATTTTCACCCCTCCACTTT,CASGADDGFSPLHF
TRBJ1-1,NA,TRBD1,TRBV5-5,TGTGCCAGCAGCCGGGGACAGGGGAACACTGAAGCTTTCTTT,CASSRGQGNTEAFF
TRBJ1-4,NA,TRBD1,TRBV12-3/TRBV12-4,TGTGCCAGCAGTGTTCGCAGCCGGGACAGGGAATTTTTT,CASSVRSRDREFF
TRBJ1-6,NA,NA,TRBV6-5,TGTGCCAGCAGTTTTATGCCGGGACGCTTGGATTCACCCCTCCACTTT,CASSFMPGRLDSPLHF
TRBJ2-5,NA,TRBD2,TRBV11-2,TGTGCCAGCAGCTTAGCCCCGGGAGGGGAGACCCAGTACTTC,CASSLAPGGETQYF
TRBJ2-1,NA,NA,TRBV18,TGTGCCAGCTCCCCATGGACTAGCTCAGGGGGCAATGAGCAGTTCTTC,CASSPWTSSGGNEQFF
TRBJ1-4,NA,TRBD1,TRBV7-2,TGTGCCAGCAGCTTCACAGGGGTAGAGGAAAAACTGTTTTTT,CASSFTGVEEKLFF
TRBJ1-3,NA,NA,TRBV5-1,TGCGCCAGCAGCCCCCAGGGGCTTGGTGGAAACACCATATATTTT,CASSPQGLGGNTIYF
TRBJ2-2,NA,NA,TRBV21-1,TGTGCCAGCAGCAAAGACCTAGCGAGCACCGGGGAGCTGTTTTTT,CASSKDLASTGELFF
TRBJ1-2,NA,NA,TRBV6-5,TGTGCCAGCAGTTACGGCCTAGAGGCCCTCTACACCTTC,CASSYGLEALYTF
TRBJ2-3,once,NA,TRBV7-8,TGTGCCAGCAGCTTCTTGGGTGGGACAGATACGCAGTATTTT,CASSFLGGTDTQYF
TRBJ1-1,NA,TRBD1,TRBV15,TGTGCCACCGGAGGGGACAGAAGCTTGAACACTGAAGCTTTCTTT,CATGGDRSLNTEAFF
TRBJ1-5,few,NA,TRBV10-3,TGTGCCACCCGGGACGGAGATCAGCCCCAGCATTTT,CATRDGDQPQHF
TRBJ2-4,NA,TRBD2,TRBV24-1,TGTGCCACCAGTGACGCCGACGGGGGGGCCAAAAACATTCAGTACTTC,CATSDADGGAKNIQYF
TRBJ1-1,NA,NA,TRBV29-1,TGCAGCGTTGAAACGACAGTGAACACTGAAGCTTTCTTT,CSVETTVNTEAFF
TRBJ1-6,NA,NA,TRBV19,TGTGCCAGTAGTATGAGTAGCGGCGGAGGCTCCTATAATTCACCCCTCCACTTT,CASSMSSGGGSYNSPLHF
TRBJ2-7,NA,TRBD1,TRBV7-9,TGTGCCAGCAGCCCCGGGACAGGGGGCTATTACGAGCAGTACTTC,CASSPGTGGYYEQYF
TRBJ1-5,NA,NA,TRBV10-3,TGTGCCATCAGTGAGTCGGCCAGGAGCAATCAGCCCCAGCATTTT,CAISESARSNQPQHF
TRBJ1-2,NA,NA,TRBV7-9,TGTGCCAGCAGCTTAGTAGGGGAAGGCTACACCTTC,CASSLVGEGYTF
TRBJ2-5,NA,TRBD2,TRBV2,TGTGCCAGCAGTGTAGGACTAGCGGGGGGGTTTGTGAGAGAGACCCAGTACTTC,CASSVGLAGGFVRETQYF
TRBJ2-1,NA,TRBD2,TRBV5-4,TGTGCCAGCAGCTTGGGGGCGGGAGGTGGCTACAATGAGCAGTTCTTC,CASSLGAGGGYNEQFF
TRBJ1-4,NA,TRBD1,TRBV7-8,TGTGCCAGCAGCGGCTGGGACAGGGTTGCTGAAAAACTGTTTTTT,CASSGWDRVAEKLFF
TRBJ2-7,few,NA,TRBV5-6,TGTGCCAGCAGTCTTATGTACGAGCAGTACTTC,CASSLMYEQYF
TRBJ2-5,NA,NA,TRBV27,TGTGCCTCCCGGGACACCTTGCGAGAGACCCAGTACTTC,CASRDTLRETQYF
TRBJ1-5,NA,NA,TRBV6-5,TGTGCCAGCAGTTACTCACCTAATCAGCCCCAGCATTTT,CASSYSPNQPQHF
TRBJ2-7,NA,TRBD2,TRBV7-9,TGTGCCAGCAGCGCTCGGCTAGCGGGAGTCGAGCAGTACTTC,CASSARLAGVEQYF